This T cell receptor beta chain was retrieved from a study of post-analysis software for immune sequencing data. With regard to this clonotype: The antigen is undetermined. An end of the junction differs from the germline gene, which may be a read error.

The study's findings and limits: In patients, TRBV5-6, TRBV5-1 and TRBV20-1 belonged to five or six TRBV segments found more frequently than in controls. Among multiple sclerosis patients, normalized Chao1 diversity was significantly below that of controls.

CDR1 is SGHRS, CDR2 YFSETQ, per germline. There are 13 residues in the CDR3. cDNA libraries for TCR beta contained unique molecular identifiers. Starting from about 0.98 to 11 million T cells, the study yielded about 500,000 cDNA molecules. TCRdb recomputed calls from the PCR reads with MiXCR, one row per CDR3 protein. The data contain about 810,000 distinct CDR3 sequences, roughly 50% of them singletons. The sample comprised blood. The TCR originated in a girl between 5 and 17 years old with multiple sclerosis. This chain links TRBV5-1 with TRBJ2-7, with 7 nucleotides matching TRBD1. The CDR3 DNA follows: TGTGCCAGCAGCTTAACAGGGGACTACGAGCAGTACTTC. This translates into CASSLTGDYEQYF.